The rows below give T cell receptor beta chains drawn from one sample of a study of cytomegalovirus exposure and HLA in healthy donors. Clones were sequenced by immunoSEQ multiplex PCR, and TCRdb holds only the in-frame ones, with some missing. The sample carries 200,000 or so clones, roughly 80% recorded once. The source material was PBMCs. The source of these receptors is a man aged 18 to 29 in good health and CMV-seropositive. The CDR3 runs from the conserved cysteine through the conserved F or W. A D gene is named only where the DNA matches it firmly. Where a row states a size, it is once, few, many or the class of an expanded clone; other rows omit it.

size: -
J: TRBJ2-7
D: -
V: TRBV7-2
CDR3: CASSLSGGAYEQYF
DNA: TGTGCCAGCAGCTTATCCGGCGGGGCCTACGAGCAGTACTTC

size: -
J: TRBJ1-1
D: -
V: TRBV6-5
CDR3: CASSLSGVRAEAFF
DNA: TGTGCCAGCAGCCTATCAGGGGTGAGGGCTGAAGCTTTCTTT

size: -
J: TRBJ2-1
D: TRBD2
V: TRBV19
CDR3: CASSGLAGENEQFF
DNA: TGTGCCAGTAGCGGACTAGCGGGAGAAAATGAGCAGTTCTTC

size: -
J: TRBJ2-7
D: TRBD2
V: TRBV27
CDR3: CASSSRLRPGTSGIPTYEQYF
DNA: TGTGCCAGCAGTTCACGCCTAAGACCGGGGACTAGCGGGATTCCAACCTACGAGCAGTACTTC

size: -
J: TRBJ1-4
D: -
V: TRBV28
CDR3: CASTPRQGVEKLFF
DNA: TGTGCCAGCACCCCCCGGCAGGGTGTTGAAAAACTGTTTTTT

size: -
J: TRBJ2-1
D: -
V: TRBV16
CDR3: CASSQSALPATGEQFF
DNA: TGTGCCAGCAGCCAATCGGCACTACCCGCAACGGGTGAGCAGTTCTTC

size: -
J: TRBJ2-3
D: -
V: TRBV28
CDR3: CASSYLSGTDTQYF
DNA: TGTGCCAGCAGTTATTTAAGCGGCACAGATACGCAGTATTTT

size: -
J: TRBJ1-5
D: TRBD1
V: TRBV4-2
CDR3: CASSQGRQGNQPQHF
DNA: TGTGCCAGCAGCCAAGGTCGACAGGGTAATCAGCCCCAGCATTTT

size: -
J: TRBJ1-2
D: -
V: TRBV27
CDR3: CASSPRAVEGYTF
DNA: TGTGCCAGCAGTCCGCGAGCAGTGGAGGGCTACACCTTC

size: -
J: TRBJ1-2
D: -
V: TRBV6-1
CDR3: CASSEGGGRGYTF
DNA: TGTGCCAGCAGTGAAGGCGGGGGACGAGGCTACACCTTC

size: -
J: TRBJ1-2
D: -
V: TRBV19
CDR3: CASSIDRGRGSGGYTF
DNA: TGTGCCAGTAGTATAGATCGCGGCAGGGGAAGTGGAGGCTACACCTTC

size: many
J: TRBJ2-7
D: TRBD2
V: TRBV5-1
CDR3: CASTDSGYSYEQYF
DNA: TGCGCCAGCACGGATAGCGGGTACTCCTACGAGCAGTACTTC

size: few
J: TRBJ1-1
D: TRBD1
V: TRBV10-2
CDR3: CASSGYRGNTEAFF
DNA: TGCGCCAGCAGTGGATACAGGGGGAACACTGAAGCTTTCTTT

size: once
J: TRBJ1-5
D: -
V: TRBV28
CDR3: CASSFGRGSNQPQHF
DNA: TGTGCCAGCAGTTTTGGCAGGGGAAGCAATCAGCCCCAGCATTTT

size: -
J: TRBJ1-1
D: -
V: TRBV28
CDR3: CASSLLRGGQQNTEAFF
DNA: TGTGCCAGCAGTTTATTACGGGGGGGTCAACAGAACACTGAAGCTTTCTTT

size: -
J: TRBJ2-2
D: TRBD2
V: TRBV19
CDR3: CASSIERTSGRSGELFF
DNA: TGTGCCAGTAGTATAGAACGCACTAGCGGGAGGTCCGGGGAGCTGTTTTTT

size: many
J: TRBJ2-7
D: -
V: TRBV10-3
CDR3: CAISEPTGLNEQYF
DNA: TGTGCCATCAGTGAGCCCACAGGGTTAAACGAGCAGTACTTC

size: -
J: TRBJ1-4
D: TRBD1
V: TRBV19
CDR3: CASSSPGGIGKLFF
DNA: TGTGCCAGTAGCTCACCAGGGGGCATCGGGAAACTGTTTTTT

size: -
J: TRBJ2-7
D: -
V: TRBV9
CDR3: CASSGRGGNSPYEQYF
DNA: TGTGCCAGCAGCGGGAGAGGAGGGAATTCCCCATACGAGCAGTACTTC